This TCR beta chain appears in the sequencing data of a study of T cells in Graves' hyperthyroidism and ophthalmopathy. Between the trimmed V and J ends, which lost 1 base and 2 bases, there was a span of 9 bases. CDR1 and CDR2 from the germline V gene are LNHDA and SQIVND (reference sequence). The CDR3 extends over 14 amino acids. What was amplified from RNA transcripts were TCR beta CDR3 regions. A first-round RT-PCR of the TCR CDR3 used the HTBI primer set. MiXCR was run by TCRdb on the multiplex PCR reads, yielding one entry per CDR3 protein. The table lists nearly 600,000 distinct CDR3 sequences, approximately 15% of them singletons, with about 6.6% in the top ten.

The clonotype originates from a woman younger than 35 with Graves' ophthalmopathy. V and J are TRBV19 and TRBJ2-7, with D tentatively TRBD1 (5 bases). The sequenced sample consisted of blood. CDR3 DNA: TGTGCCAGTAGTATAGTTTCACAGGCCTACGAGCAGTACTTC. Protein product: CASSIVSQAYEQYF.